Reported below is one T cell receptor beta chain. This clonotype was seen many times. What this receptor recognizes is not known. The record has no base qualities; no much larger clone is one base away. Stable Graves' hyperthyroidism was defined as the absence of progression to ophthalmopathy over 18 months of follow-up. Hyperthyroidism patients were aged 18 to 65 years and newly diagnosed, with disease duration of less than 2 months. Any patient with an uncontrolled infection, another autoimmune disease, pregnancy or lactation was excluded. Diagnoses were based on clinical symptoms, serum thyroxine and TRAb, thyroid ultrasound and orbital computed tomography. PBMCs were separated from 8 to 10 ml of fresh peripheral blood using Ficoll-Paque density gradient centrifugation. Total RNA was extracted with Trizol reagent, and quality was checked on an Agilent 2100 Bioanalyzer. The V and J ends are trimmed by 1 base and 8 bases, leaving 12 bases between them. Via the germline V gene, CDR1 is KGHSH and CDR2 LQKENI. The CDR3 covers 14 residues, taking in both the cysteine and the phenylalanine. Only CDR3 DNA remains: 42 bases, in frame from the first base.

The data belong to a study of T cells in Graves' hyperthyroidism and ophthalmopathy (dated by TCRdb to 2018 to 2020). Context from the whole study: Peripheral blood was collected at initial diagnosis, before any treatment. TCR V-J signatures able to tell the groups apart were searched for in a discovery cohort of 95 or so patients, of whom over 40 had Graves' ophthalmopathy and under 65 had stable Graves' hyperthyroidism. Prospective prediction of ophthalmopathy was tested in an independent validation cohort of about 19 hyperthyroidism patients and 15 to 17 patients who later progressed to ophthalmopathy. The 100 or so discovery patients were randomly divided into training and test sets at a 7:3 ratio. In addition, the study compared T-cell repertoires in thyroid tissue and in blood from several Graves' hyperthyroidism patients. After blood sampling, hyperthyroidism patients were treated with methimazole at a starting dose of 30 mg daily, and ophthalmopathy patients were treated with high-dose intravenous methylprednisolone. TCR Vbeta CDR3 sequencing of 135 peripheral blood samples (around 45 ophthalmopathy, over 70 hyperthyroidism and roughly 17 progressor patients) is reported in the paper.

On the study overall, not on this receptor specifically: In validation, the model predicted progression to ophthalmopathy a median of approximately 6.3 months before onset, with over 60% sensitivity and nearly 75% specificity. No statistical method was used to fix the sample size in advance, and group allocation was not hidden from the investigators. Most expanded thyroid clonotypes (frequency above 0.001) were also detected in blood, a finding suggesting that blood repertoires may reflect thyroid immune responses. A model built on a 13 V-J signature distinguished ophthalmopathy from stable hyperthyroidism, reaching approximately 89% sensitivity and about 81% specificity in cross-validation and 80%/75% in testing.

The TCR beta CDR3 regions were amplified from the RNA transcripts. A first-round RT-PCR of the TCR CDR3 used the HTBI primer set with the Qiagen OneStep RT-PCR kit. Libraries were constructed in a second round of multiplex PCR, after which size selection and purification were performed. The libraries were sequenced on an Illumina HiSeq2000 using paired-end 100 bp reads. In the source study's methods: Raw data were processed with SOAPnuke, discarding reads with adapters, uncalled bases, mean Phred below 15, or no exact constant-primer or identifier match. COPE v1.2.5 was used to merge the high-quality paired reads, and each unique nucleotide sequence was defined as a clonotype. MiTCR v1.1 was used to align the clonotypes against IMGT TRBV, TRBD and TRBJ reference segments. The analysis was restricted to V-J combinations with a frequency above 0.0001, which together covered over 99% of the repertoires. The TCS score was defined as the ratio of F50 (clonal expansion) to E x V (chaos), calculated using BLOSUM62-based TCRdist between CDR3 peptides within each V-J. Welch's t-statistics and random forest reduced just over 500 V-J features to around 14, which were used in a naive Bayes classifier (R e1071). TCRdb trimmed the raw reads at Q25, called clones with MiXCR and kept productive beta chains. Every CDR3 protein is listed once, alongside the most common genes and DNA of its rows. These V and J calls originate from TCRdb's pipeline instead of the authors' own analysis. Present in this sample are about 560,000 distinct CDR3 sequences, approximately 16% of which were seen just once. Of the sample, under 20% falls within the top ten clones.

Material: blood. The V gene is TRBV18 and the J gene is TRBJ2-1; tentative D gene TRBD2, with 6 bases matching. The receptor's source is a woman younger than 30 with Graves' hyperthyroidism. The DNA is as follows: TGTGCCAGCTCACCACGTGGTAGCGGAGATGAGCAGTTCTTC. This encodes CASSPRGSGDEQFF.